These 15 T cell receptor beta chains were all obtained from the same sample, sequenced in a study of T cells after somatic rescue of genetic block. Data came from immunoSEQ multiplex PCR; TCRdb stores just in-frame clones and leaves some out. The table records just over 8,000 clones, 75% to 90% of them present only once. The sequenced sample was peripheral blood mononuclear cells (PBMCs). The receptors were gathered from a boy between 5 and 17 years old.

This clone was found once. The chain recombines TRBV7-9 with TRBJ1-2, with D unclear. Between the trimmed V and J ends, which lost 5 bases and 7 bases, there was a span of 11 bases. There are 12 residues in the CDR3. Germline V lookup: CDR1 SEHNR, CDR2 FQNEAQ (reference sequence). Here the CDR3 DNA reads TGTGCCAGCAGCGCTGAACCTACTGGCTACACCTTC. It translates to CASSAEPTGYTF. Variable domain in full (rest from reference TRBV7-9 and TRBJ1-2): DTGVSQNPRHKITKRGQNVTFRCDPISEHNRLYWYRQTLGQGPEFLTYFQNEAQLEKSRLLSDRFSAERPKGSFSTLEIQRTEQGDSAMYLCASSAEPTGYTFGSGTRLTVV.

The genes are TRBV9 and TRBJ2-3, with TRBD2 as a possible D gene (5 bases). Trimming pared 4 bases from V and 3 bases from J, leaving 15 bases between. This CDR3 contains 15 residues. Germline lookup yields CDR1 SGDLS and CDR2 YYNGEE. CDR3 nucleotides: TGTGCCAGCAGCTTAAATAGCGCTGGGACAGATACGCAGTATTTT. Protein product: CASSLNSAGTDTQYF.

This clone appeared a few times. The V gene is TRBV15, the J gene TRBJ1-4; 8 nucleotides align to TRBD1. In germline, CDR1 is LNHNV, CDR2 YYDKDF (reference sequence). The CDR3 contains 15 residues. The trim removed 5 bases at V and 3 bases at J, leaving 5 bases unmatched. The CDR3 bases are TGTGCCACCAGCTCGCTGACAGGGGCTAATGAAAAACTGTTTTTT. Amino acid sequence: CATSSLTGANEKLFF.

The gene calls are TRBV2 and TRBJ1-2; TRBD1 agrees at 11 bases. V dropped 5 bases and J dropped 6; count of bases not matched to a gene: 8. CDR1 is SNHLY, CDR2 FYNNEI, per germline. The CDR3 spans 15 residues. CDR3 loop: CASSWDRGVDNGYTF. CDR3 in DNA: TGTGCCAGCAGTTGGGACAGGGGGGTTGATAATGGCTACACCTTC. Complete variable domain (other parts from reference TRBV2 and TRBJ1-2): EPEVTQTPSHQVTQMGQEVILRCVPISNHLYFYWYRQILGQKVEFLVSFYNNEISEKSEIFDDQFSVERPDGSNFTLKIRSTKLEDSAMYFCASSWDRGVDNGYTFGSGTRLTVV.

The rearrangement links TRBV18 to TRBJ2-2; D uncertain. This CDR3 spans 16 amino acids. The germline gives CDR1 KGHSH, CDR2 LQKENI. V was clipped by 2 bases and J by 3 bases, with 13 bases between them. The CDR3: CASSPKSGRDTGELFF. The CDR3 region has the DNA TGTGCCAGCTCACCAAAGTCCGGCAGAGACACCGGGGAGCTGTTTTTT.

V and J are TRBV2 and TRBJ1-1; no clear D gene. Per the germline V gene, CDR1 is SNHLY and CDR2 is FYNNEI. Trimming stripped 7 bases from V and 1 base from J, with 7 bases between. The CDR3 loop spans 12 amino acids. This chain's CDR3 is CASTSGNTEAFF. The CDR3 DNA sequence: TGTGCCAGCACATCAGGGAACACTGAAGCTTTCTTT.

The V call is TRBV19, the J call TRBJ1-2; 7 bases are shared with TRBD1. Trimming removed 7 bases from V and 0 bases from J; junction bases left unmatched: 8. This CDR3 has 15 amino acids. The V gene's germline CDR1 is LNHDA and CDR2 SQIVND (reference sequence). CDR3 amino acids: CASNPGQGANYGYTF. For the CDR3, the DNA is TGTGCCAGTAACCCGGGCCAGGGGGCTAACTATGGCTACACCTTC.

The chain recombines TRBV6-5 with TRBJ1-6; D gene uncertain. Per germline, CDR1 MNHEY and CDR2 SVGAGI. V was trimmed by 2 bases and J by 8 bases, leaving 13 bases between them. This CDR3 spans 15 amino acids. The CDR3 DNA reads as TGTGCCAGCAGTTACGATAGACCCGACTATTCACCCCTCCACTTT. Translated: CASSYDRPDYSPLHF.

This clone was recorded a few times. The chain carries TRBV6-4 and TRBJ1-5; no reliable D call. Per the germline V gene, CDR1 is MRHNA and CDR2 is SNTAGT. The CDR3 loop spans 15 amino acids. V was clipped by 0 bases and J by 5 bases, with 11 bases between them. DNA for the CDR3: TGTGCCAGCAGTGACTCGATGGCAACTCATCAGCCCCAGCATTTT. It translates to CASSDSMATHQPQHF.

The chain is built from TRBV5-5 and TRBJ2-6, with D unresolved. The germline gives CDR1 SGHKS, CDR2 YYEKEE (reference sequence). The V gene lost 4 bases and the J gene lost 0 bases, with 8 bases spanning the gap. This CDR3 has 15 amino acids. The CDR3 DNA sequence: TGTGCCAGCAGCCAACAGAGCTCTGGGGCCAACGTCCTGACTTTC. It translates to CASSQQSSGANVLTF.

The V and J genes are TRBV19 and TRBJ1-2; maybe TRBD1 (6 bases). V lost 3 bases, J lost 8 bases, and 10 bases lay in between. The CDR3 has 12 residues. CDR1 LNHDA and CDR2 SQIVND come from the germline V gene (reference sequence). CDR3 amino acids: CASSMTGQGYTF. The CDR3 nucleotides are TGTGCCAGTAGTATGACAGGACAAGGCTACACCTTC.

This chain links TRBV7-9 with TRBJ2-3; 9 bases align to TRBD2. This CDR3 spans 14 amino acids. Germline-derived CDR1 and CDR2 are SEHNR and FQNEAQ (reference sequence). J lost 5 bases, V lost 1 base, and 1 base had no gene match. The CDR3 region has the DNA TGTGCCAGCAGCTTAGAACTAGCGGGAGATACGCAGTATTTT. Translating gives CASSLELAGDTQYF.

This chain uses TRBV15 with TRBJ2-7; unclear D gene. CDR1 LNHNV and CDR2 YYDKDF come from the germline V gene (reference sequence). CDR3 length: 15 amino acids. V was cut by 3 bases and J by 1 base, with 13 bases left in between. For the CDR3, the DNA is TGTGCCACCAGCAGTTTCCCCGCCGGATCCTACGAGCAGTACTTC. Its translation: CATSSFPAGSYEQYF.

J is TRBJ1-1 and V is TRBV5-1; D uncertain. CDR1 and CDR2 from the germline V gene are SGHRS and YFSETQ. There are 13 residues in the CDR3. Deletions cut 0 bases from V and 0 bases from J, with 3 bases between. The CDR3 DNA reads TGCGCCAGCAGCTTGGCCGTGAACACTGAAGCTTTCTTT. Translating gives CASSLAVNTEAFF.

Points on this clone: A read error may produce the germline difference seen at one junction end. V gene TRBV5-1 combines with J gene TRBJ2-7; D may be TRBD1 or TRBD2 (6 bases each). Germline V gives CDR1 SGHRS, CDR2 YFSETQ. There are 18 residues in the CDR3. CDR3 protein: CASSLGLYRDGWEVEQYF. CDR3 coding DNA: TGCGCCAGCAGTTTGGGCCTATACAGGGACGGATGGGAGGTCGAGCAGTACTTC.